This TCR beta chain was documented in a study of shared clonotypes between healthy human individuals. Splitting the CD4+ cells yielded a CD45RA+ naive subset and a CD45RA-negative memory subset. The length of the CDR3 is 14 residues. V dropped 8 bases and J dropped 3 bases, with 14 bases sitting between them. In germline, CDR1 is SNHLY, CDR2 FYNNEI. Clones were read by immunoSEQ multiplex PCR, and TCRdb kept only the in-frame ones, dropping some. The repertoire includes some 1 million clones, approximately 72% of them detected once, and roughly 1.4% sits in the top ten. The sample taken for sequencing was memory CD4+ T cells sorted from blood. Subset denoted: CD45RA-negative fraction. The receptor's source is a man between 18 and 35 years old in good health. V and J are TRBV2 and TRBJ2-4; D perhaps matches TRBD2 (7 bases). The CDR3 region is CASGGALNKNIQYF. The CDR3 DNA reads TGTGCCAGCGGGGGGGCACTAAACAAAAACATTCAGTACTTC.